Listed below are T cell receptor beta chains from one sample, sequenced in a study of OX40 agonist ivuxolimab in advanced cancers. Here immunoSEQ multiplex PCR was the method, and the copy in TCRdb shows in-frame clones only, minus some. The profile shows over 35,000 clones, over 75% of them singletons. This material consisted of CD4+ or CD8+ T cells sorted from blood, taken in a trial of the OX40 agonist ivuxolimab. These receptors were obtained from an adult with an advanced solid tumor such as melanoma, head and neck, liver or kidney cancer. Both conserved end residues are part of each CDR3. The D gene is left open where the match is weak. Clone size is not always given. Where it is, it says once, few, many or a class for expanded clones.

d_call cdr3_length j_call clone_size v_call cdr3_nt cdr3_aa
NA 15 TRBJ1-1 few TRBV5-4 TGTGCCAGCAGCTTGCAGGGACTGGGGGAAACTGAAGCTTTCTTT CASSLQGLGETEAFF
NA 16 TRBJ2-5 NA TRBV18 TGTGCCAGCTCAACGGGAGTTCTCAGGGGTCAAGAGACCCAGTACTTC CASSTGVLRGQETQYF
TRBD1 15 TRBJ2-7 NA TRBV4-1 TGCGCCAGCAGCCAAGACGAGGGGGCTTGGAACGAGCAGTACTTC CASSQDEGAWNEQYF
NA 16 TRBJ1-2 NA TRBV28 TGTGCCAGCAGTTTATCCATGGGGGGCACCGGCTATAGCTACACCTTC CASSLSMGGTGYSYTF
NA 13 TRBJ1-1 NA TRBV28 TGTGCCAGCAGTTCGACAGGGAACACTGAAGCTTTCTTT CASSSTGNTEAFF
NA 13 TRBJ2-5 NA TRBV11-2 TGTGCCAGCAGCTTGATCGGCGAAGAGACCCAGTACTTC CASSLIGEETQYF
NA 12 TRBJ1-2 NA TRBV19 TGTGCCAGTAGTTATGTTAACTATGGCTACACCTTC CASSYVNYGYTF
NA 11 TRBJ1-2 NA TRBV20-1 TGCAGTGCAATGGATAACTATGGCTACACCTTC CSAMDNYGYTF
TRBD1 11 TRBJ2-7 NA TRBV29-1 TGCAGCGCCGGGACAGAGTACGAGCAGTACTTC CSAGTEYEQYF
NA 12 TRBJ2-3 NA TRBV19 TGTGCCAGTAGTCTCGGCACAGATACGCAGTATTTT CASSLGTDTQYF
NA 12 TRBJ2-5 NA TRBV19 TGTGCCAGTAGCCAGACCGCGGAGACCCAGTACTTC CASSQTAETQYF
TRBD1 13 TRBJ2-7 NA TRBV29-1 TGCAGCGTTGGAAGGACAGGGCTCTACGAGCAGTACTTC CSVGRTGLYEQYF
TRBD1 18 TRBJ2-6 NA TRBV5-1 TGCGCCAGCAGGTTAACGGGACAGGGTGTCTCTGGGGCCAACGTCCTGACTTTC CASRLTGQGVSGANVLTF
TRBD2 16 TRBJ2-3 NA TRBV11-2 TGTGCCAGCAGGCCTTTCCTAGCGGGAGCGCGTGATACGCAGTATTTT CASRPFLAGARDTQYF
NA 15 TRBJ2-7 NA TRBV10-2 TGCGCCAGCAACCCCGGGACATCCTTTACGGGGGAGCAGTACTTC CASNPGTSFTGEQYF
NA 15 TRBJ2-1 NA TRBV29-1 TGCAGCGTTGAAGTCTCGCAGGGGCGGAACAATGAGCAGTTCTTC CSVEVSQGRNNEQFF
NA 17 TRBJ1-1 NA TRBV5-8 TGTGCCAGCAGCTTCAGGGCCATCTCTTTTGGTGACACTGAAGCTTTCTTT CASSFRAISFGDTEAFF
TRBD2 14 TRBJ2-7 NA TRBV19 TGTGCCAGTAGTCAGCGGGAGATAAGGGGCGAGCAGTACTTC CASSQREIRGEQYF